Shown below are 22 T cell receptor beta chains from a single sample sequenced in a study of T cells in Graves' hyperthyroidism and ophthalmopathy. The TCR beta CDR3 regions underwent amplification using RNA transcripts as the source. HTBI primers were employed in a first-round RT-PCR of the TCR CDR3. A single record per CDR3 protein comes from TCRdb applying MiXCR to the multiplex PCR reads. The sample includes fewer than 550,000 distinct CDR3 sequences, 24% seen only once; the top ten take roughly 12%. Sequencing was carried out using blood. These receptors were taken from a woman aged 25-40 years with Graves' ophthalmopathy.

The sample holds many counts of this clonotype. The chain employs TRBV12-3 or TRBV12-4 and TRBJ2-7, with unresolved D. Trimming removed 7 bases at V and 7 bases at J, with 11 bases between. The CDR3 covers 11 residues. The CDR3 spells CASTPLWEQYF. CDR3 nucleotides: TGTGCCAGCACCCCTCTTTGGGAGCAGTACTTC.

This chain links TRBV3-1 with TRBJ1-2; D is uncertain. From germline, CDR1 is LGHDT and CDR2 YNNKEL (reference sequence). The germline V and J ends were trimmed by 0 bases and 2 bases, with 13 bases remaining between them. The CDR3 sequence is 16 residues long. CDR3 loop: CASSQDSGGRNYGYTF. CDR3 in DNA: TGTGCCAGCAGCCAAGATTCCGGAGGTCGAAACTATGGCTACACCTTC.

This clonotype has a count of ten or more. The chain links TRBV7-2 to TRBJ1-1; perhaps TRBD1 as D (5 bases). The germline gives CDR1 SGHTA, CDR2 FQGNSA. V lost 5 bases, J lost 6 bases, and 16 bases lay in between. The CDR3 runs to 14 residues. DNA of the CDR3: TGTGCCAGCAGCGCATTCTCCCGGGGGGCTGAAGCTTTCTTT. Protein product: CASSAFSRGAEAFF.

This clonotype was recorded many times. The chain carries TRBV20-1 and TRBJ1-1, with D maybe TRBD1 (6 bases). The CDR3 loop spans 12 amino acids. The ends were cut back, 6 bases at V and 4 bases at J, with 12 bases in the middle. Germline V gives CDR1 DFQATT, CDR2 SNEGSKA (reference sequence). The CDR3 DNA follows: TGCAGTGCCACCGGACAGAGCACTGAAGCTTTCTTT. It is translated as CSATGQSTEAFF.

A remark on this clonotype: No conserved phenylalanine or tryptophan ends this CDR3, so it is likely a read error. The limits of the CDR3 on the DNA are not certain, so only TCRdb's listed CDR3 is given. This chain uses TRBV29-1 with TRBJ2-7; whether TRBD2, the table's D call, matches the DNA was not checked. Germline V CDR1 and CDR2: SQVTM, ANQGSEA. The CDR3 is 11 residues long, counting both termini. The CDR3 spells CSVEDREGLLY.

V and J are TRBV6-5 and TRBJ2-7; D is perhaps TRBD2 (5 bases). Trimming cost V 6 bases and J 1 base, with 10 bases left between them. Germline CDR1 and CDR2: MNHEY and SVGAGI. The CDR3 has 13 residues. This chain's CDR3 is CASSYGNSYEQYF. The DNA of the CDR3 is TGTGCCAGCAGCTACGGGAATTCCTACGAGCAGTACTTC.

Only a few counts were recorded for this clonotype. V and J are TRBV25-1 and TRBJ1-5; 9 bases match TRBD1. The germline V gene encodes CDR1 MGHDK and CDR2 SYGVNS. J was trimmed by 4 bases and V by 7 bases; bases with no gene match: 17. The CDR3 consists of 18 residues. The CDR3 DNA follows: TGTGCCAGCATTAGAAACAGGGGGCCCACGGCCAAAAATCAGCCCCAGCATTTT. This gives the protein CASIRNRGPTAKNQPQHF.

In this sample, this clonotype turned up a few times. CDR3 coding DNA: TGTGCCAGCAGTGAACCGGGCGGTATGCACCATGAAGCTTTCTTT. This gives the protein CASSEPGGMHHEAFF. This chain links TRBV25-1 with TRBJ1-1; D gene unclear. From germline, CDR1 is MGHDK and CDR2 SYGVNS. The length of the CDR3 is 15 residues. V shed 2 bases and J shed 7 bases, with 17 bases lying between them.

Comment on this clonotype: Possible read error: a much larger clone is one base away. The genes are TRBV6-2 or TRBV6-3 and TRBJ1-3; 8 positions match TRBD1. The CDR3 loop spans 17 amino acids. Germline-derived CDR1 and CDR2 are MNHEY and SVGEGT. J was trimmed by 6 bases and V by 2 bases; bases with no gene match: 12. The CDR3 sequence: CASSYTPGGFSENTIYF. For the CDR3, the DNA is TGTGCCAGCAGTTACACGCCAGGGGGCTTTTCCGAAAACACCATATATTTT.

The sample holds many counts of this clonotype. The chain employs TRBV2 and TRBJ1-2; D is possibly TRBD1 (6 bases). From germline, CDR1 is SNHLY and CDR2 FYNNEI. The CDR3 is made up of 13 amino acids. Trimming cost V 10 bases and J 0 bases, with 12 bases left between them. This CDR3 reads CATGDLPNYGYTF. In DNA, the CDR3 is TGTGCCACAGGGGACCTTCCTAACTATGGCTACACCTTC.

This clonotype has ten or more counts. V is TRBV6-2 or TRBV6-3 and J is TRBJ2-2; D remains unclear. The CDR3 has 15 residues. Germline V CDR1 and CDR2: MNHEY, SVGEGT. V was pared by 5 bases and J by 6 bases, with 16 bases between. CDR3: CASSNLAGLAGELFF. The CDR3 region has the DNA TGTGCCAGCAGTAACCTCGCTGGGTTGGCCGGGGAGCTGTTTTTT.

A few counts support this clonotype. V is TRBV7-2 and J is TRBJ2-7; D unresolved. The CDR3 consists of 15 residues. Germline-derived CDR1 and CDR2 are SGHTA and FQGNSA. With 4 bases removed from V and 3 bases from J, the gap between germline ends came to 16 bases. Written as DNA, the CDR3 is TGTGCCAGCAGCTCAAGATACGATTCAGGCTACGAGCAGTACTTC. Its translation: CASSSRYDSGYEQYF.

This clonotype was seen ten or more times. The rearrangement uses TRBV10-2 and TRBJ2-7; weak D call: TRBD2 (6 bases). This CDR3 is 13 amino acids long. V was trimmed by 6 bases and J by 6 bases, leaving 15 bases between them. Germline CDR1 is WSHSY and CDR2 is SAAADI. CDR3 in amino acids: CASREGGEGEQYF. In DNA, the CDR3 is TGCGCCAGCAGAGAGGGAGGAGAGGGCGAGCAGTACTTC.

This clonotype was counted a few times. The chain joins TRBV10-1 to TRBJ2-7, with no clear D. The CDR3 consists of 14 residues. Germline values: CDR1 WNHNN, CDR2 SYGVQD (reference sequence). The V end lost 0 bases, the J end lost 3 bases, and 9 bases lay between the germline ends. The CDR3 coding sequence is TGCGCCAGCAGTGAGTCGATGGTTAGCTACGAGCAGTACTTC. Residues: CASSESMVSYEQYF.

This clonotype was seen repeatedly, ten times or more. V and J are TRBV7-2 and TRBJ2-5; possibly TRBD1 for D (6 bases). Germline values: CDR1 SGHTA, CDR2 FQGNSA. V lost 2 bases and J lost 2, with 12 bases in between. CDR3 size: 15 residues. CDR3 sequence: CASSLHRARQETQYF. CDR3 nucleotides: TGTGCCAGCAGCTTACACAGGGCGCGGCAAGAGACCCAGTACTTC.

This clonotype occurred many times. This chain links TRBV9 with TRBJ1-1; 8 positions match TRBD1. The CDR3 loop spans 15 amino acids. CDR1 and CDR2 from the germline V gene are SGDLS and YYNGEE. V was clipped by 3 bases and J by 3 bases; unmatched bases: 7. CDR3 amino acids: CASSATGGFYTEAFF. In DNA form, the CDR3 reads TGTGCCAGCAGCGCAACAGGGGGGTTTTACACTGAAGCTTTCTTT.

This clonotype has at least ten counts. The chain couples TRBV20-1 to TRBJ1-1, with 7 nucleotides matching TRBD1. CDR1 DFQATT and CDR2 SNEGSKA come from the germline V gene (reference sequence). This CDR3 contains 13 residues. J lost 1 base, V lost 5 bases, and 4 bases had no gene match. Here the CDR3 reads CSARQGANTEAFF. CDR3 DNA sequence: TGCAGTGCTCGACAGGGCGCGAACACTGAAGCTTTCTTT.

This clonotype has a count of ten or more. CDR3 loop: CASSLRGAEANTEAFF. In DNA, the CDR3 is TGCGCCAGCAGCTTGAGGGGCGCGGAGGCGAACACTGAAGCTTTCTTT. The chain links TRBV5-1 to TRBJ1-1, with a possible D match to TRBD1 (5 bases). Between the trimmed V and J ends, which lost 1 base and 1 base, there was a span of 14 bases. Germline V gene lookup returns CDR1 SGHRS and CDR2 YFSETQ. CDR3 length equals 16 residues.

V is TRBV18 and J is TRBJ2-7; D not certain. This CDR3 is 13 amino acids long. V lost 0 bases and J 4 bases, leaving 7 bases between the germline ends. Germline CDR1 reads KGHSH; CDR2 reads LQKENI. The CDR3 spells CASSPPTRYEQYF. The DNA for the CDR3 is TGTGCCAGCTCACCACCGACCAGGTACGAGCAGTACTTC.

This clonotype was picked up many times. V and J are TRBV7-3 and TRBJ2-7; no reliable D call. Germline V gene sequence: CDR1 SGHTA, CDR2 FQGTGA. Trimming removed 1 base from V and 3 bases from J, with 13 bases in between. This CDR3 is built from 15 residues. Here the CDR3 reads CASSLIGSPLYEQYF. The CDR3 DNA is TGTGCCAGCAGCTTAATCGGTTCCCCCCTCTACGAGCAGTACTTC.

This clonotype appeared many times. The rearrangement uses TRBV10-2 and TRBJ2-7; 14 bases are shared with TRBD2. Losses at the gene ends were 6 bases for V and 2 bases for J; bases not matched to a gene: 9. The CDR3 is made up of 17 amino acids. In germline, CDR1 is WSHSY, CDR2 SAAADI. CDR3 nucleotides: TGCGCCAGCAGCGCGGGACTAGCGGGAGCAATCGCCTACGAGCAGTACTTC. Encoded protein: CASSAGLAGAIAYEQYF.

In this sample, this clonotype turned up many times. The V call is TRBV2, the J call TRBJ2-7; 8 positions match TRBD1. V lost 3 bases and J lost 1; bases outside the gene matches: 5. CDR1 SNHLY and CDR2 FYNNEI come from the germline V gene. There are 15 residues in the CDR3. DNA for the CDR3: TGTGCCAGCAGTGACTCGGGACAGGCATCCTACGAGCAGTACTTC. Protein: CASSDSGQASYEQYF.